The 13 T cell receptor beta chains in this list originate from one sample, sequenced in a study of somatic mutations in cytotoxic T cells in rheumatoid arthritis. Only in-frame clones appear in the TCRdb table, and some are missing; sequencing was by immunoSEQ multiplex PCR. The sample comprises a few thousand clones, roughly 80% of which are singletons, and about 40% rests with the top ten. The sequenced sample was CD8+ T cells sorted from blood. The receptors were gathered from a man between 65 and 79 years old with rheumatoid arthritis.

V is TRBV5-1 and J is TRBJ2-7; D ambiguous. V lost 5 bases to trimming and J lost 3 bases, with 15 bases between them. This CDR3 contains 14 residues. CDR1 and CDR2 (germline): SGHRS, YFSETQ. CDR3 residues: CASSGGKVGYEQYF. CDR3 DNA sequence: TGCGCCAGCAGTGGCGGAAAGGTGGGCTACGAGCAGTACTTC.

The CDR3 here is CASSQEVGTGADTQYF. CDR3 DNA: TGTGCCAGCAGCCAAGAGGTGGGGACAGGGGCAGATACGCAGTATTTT. The V call is TRBV4-2, the J call TRBJ2-3, with 10 nucleotides matching TRBD1. The ends lost 0 bases at V and 4 bases at J; junction bases unmatched: 4. This CDR3 region has 16 residues. Per germline, CDR1 LGHNA and CDR2 YNFKEQ.

This clone was detected a few times. The CDR3: CASSEGELMGYEQYF. CDR3 DNA: TGTGCCAGCAGTGAAGGGGAGCTGATGGGGTACGAGCAGTACTTC. The gene calls are TRBV2 and TRBJ2-7, with D possibly being TRBD2 (5 bases). The CDR3 runs to 15 residues. CDR1 is SNHLY and CDR2 is FYNNEI in the germline V gene. Trimming removed 1 base from V and 4 bases from J, with 14 bases in between.

CDR3 sequence reads: CASSYSGTSGHNEQFF. CDR3 nucleotide sequence: TGTGCCAGCAGTTACTCTGGAACTAGCGGCCACAATGAGCAGTTCTTC. J is TRBJ2-1 and V is TRBV6-6, with 8 bases aligning to TRBD2. CDR1 and CDR2 (germline): MNHNY, SVGAGI (reference sequence). J was trimmed by 5 bases and V by 0 bases; bases with no gene match: 6. The CDR3 contains 16 residues.

The chain is built from TRBV29-1 and TRBJ2-1; D unclear. CDR1 is SQVTM, CDR2 ANQGSEA, per germline. This CDR3 has 13 residues. V shed 4 bases and J shed 4 bases, with 11 bases lying between them. The chain's CDR3 is CSVVSDTYNEQFF. Written as DNA, the CDR3 is TGCAGCGTTGTTTCAGACACTTACAATGAGCAGTTCTTC.

V is TRBV6-5 and J is TRBJ2-2, with D possibly being TRBD1 (6 bases). The V gene lost 9 bases and the J gene lost 0 bases, with 11 bases spanning the gap. This CDR3 has 14 residues. Germline-derived CDR1 and CDR2 are MNHEY and SVGAGI. The chain's CDR3 is CASQGSPNTGELFF. CDR3 nucleotide sequence: TGTGCCAGTCAGGGGTCTCCGAACACCGGGGAGCTGTTTTTT.

The chain uses TRBV10-3 and TRBJ2-2; 12 nucleotides line up with TRBD2. CDR3 length: 14 residues. V dropped 11 bases and J dropped 7; count of bases not matched to a gene: 8. The germline V gene encodes CDR1 ENHRY and CDR2 SYGVKD. DNA of the CDR3: TGTGCCTCCGGACTAGCGGGAACGAACGGGGAGCTGTTTTTT. Translation gives CASGLAGTNGELFF.

This chain joins TRBV6-4 and TRBJ2-1; 7 nucleotides line up with TRBD2. CDR1 and CDR2 from the germline V gene are MRHNA and SNTAGT. J gave up 3 bases and V 2 bases, and 4 bases lay outside the gene matches. The CDR3 runs 15 residues. CDR3 region: CASSDGAGDYNEQFF. In DNA form, the CDR3 reads TGTGCCAGCAGTGACGGGGCGGGGGACTACAATGAGCAGTTCTTC.

This clone came up once. The rearrangement uses TRBV18 and TRBJ1-2; maybe TRBD1 (6 bases). Trimming shortened V by 4 bases and J by 4 bases, and 10 bases separated the two germline ends. CDR3 length: 13 residues. Germline CDR1 KGHSH, CDR2 LQKENI. CDR3 in amino acids: CASSLQGFYGYTF. The CDR3 nucleotides are TGTGCCAGCTCACTACAGGGATTCTATGGCTACACCTTC.

The J gene is TRBJ1-2, the V gene TRBV27; TRBD1 agrees at 7 bases. Losses at the gene ends were 0 bases for V and 3 bases for J; bases not matched to a gene: 10. The length of the CDR3 is 17 residues. Looked up from germline, CDR1 is MNHEY and CDR2 is SMNVEV (reference sequence). CDR3 sequence reads: CASSLSIRQGRYYGYTF. The CDR3 DNA follows: TGTGCCAGCAGTTTATCGATTAGACAGGGACGATACTATGGCTACACCTTC.

In this sample, this clone turned up a few times. V gene TRBV7-9 combines with J gene TRBJ1-4; no clear D. Germline loops: CDR1 SEHNR, CDR2 FQNEAQ (reference sequence). V lost 5 bases and J lost 8, with 18 bases in between. The CDR3 contains 15 residues. The CDR3 spells CASSHVVGGREKLFF. CDR3 nucleotide sequence: TGTGCCAGCAGCCACGTGGTAGGAGGAAGGGAAAAACTGTTTTTT.

This clone was detected only once. V usage is TRBV29-1 and J usage is TRBJ2-1, with D possibly being TRBD2 (6 bases). V lost 3 bases and J 9 bases, leaving 15 bases between the germline ends. CDR3 length: 13 residues. Germline V gives CDR1 SQVTM, CDR2 ANQGSEA. The CDR3 sequence is CSVDRDFKSEQFF. The CDR3 nucleotides read TGCAGCGTTGACCGGGACTTCAAGAGTGAGCAGTTCTTC.

The gene calls are TRBV9 and TRBJ2-7; 14 bases line up with TRBD2. Unmatched junction bases numbered 3, after V lost 2 bases and J lost 5 bases. The germline V gene has CDR1 SGDLS and CDR2 YYNGEE. The CDR3 contains 15 residues. The DNA of the CDR3 is TGTGCCAGCAGCGTGACGACTAGCGGGAGGGACGAGCAGTACTTC. It encodes CASSVTTSGRDEQYF. The complete variable domain, with remaining parts taken from reference TRBV9 and TRBJ2-7, reads DSGVTQTPKHLITATGQRVTLRCSPRSGDLSVYWYQQSLDQGLQFLIQYYNGEERAKGNILERFSAQQFPDLHSELNLSSLELGDSALYFCASSVTTSGRDEQYFGPGTRLTVT.